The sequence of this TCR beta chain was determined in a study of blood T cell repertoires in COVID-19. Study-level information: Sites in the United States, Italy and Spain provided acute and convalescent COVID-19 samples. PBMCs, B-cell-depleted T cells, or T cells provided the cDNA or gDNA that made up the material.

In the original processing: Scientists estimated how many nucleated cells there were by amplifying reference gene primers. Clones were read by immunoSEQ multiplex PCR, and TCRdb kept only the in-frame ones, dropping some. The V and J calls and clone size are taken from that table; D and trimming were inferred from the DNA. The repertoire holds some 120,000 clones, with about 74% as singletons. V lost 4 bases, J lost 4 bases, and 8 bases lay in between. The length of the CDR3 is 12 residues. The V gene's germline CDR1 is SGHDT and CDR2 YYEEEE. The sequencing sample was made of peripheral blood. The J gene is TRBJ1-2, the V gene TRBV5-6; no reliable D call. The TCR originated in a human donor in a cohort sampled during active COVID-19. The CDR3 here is CASSIRGYGYTF. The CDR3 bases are TGTGCCAGCAGCATTCGGGGCTATGGCTACACCTTC.